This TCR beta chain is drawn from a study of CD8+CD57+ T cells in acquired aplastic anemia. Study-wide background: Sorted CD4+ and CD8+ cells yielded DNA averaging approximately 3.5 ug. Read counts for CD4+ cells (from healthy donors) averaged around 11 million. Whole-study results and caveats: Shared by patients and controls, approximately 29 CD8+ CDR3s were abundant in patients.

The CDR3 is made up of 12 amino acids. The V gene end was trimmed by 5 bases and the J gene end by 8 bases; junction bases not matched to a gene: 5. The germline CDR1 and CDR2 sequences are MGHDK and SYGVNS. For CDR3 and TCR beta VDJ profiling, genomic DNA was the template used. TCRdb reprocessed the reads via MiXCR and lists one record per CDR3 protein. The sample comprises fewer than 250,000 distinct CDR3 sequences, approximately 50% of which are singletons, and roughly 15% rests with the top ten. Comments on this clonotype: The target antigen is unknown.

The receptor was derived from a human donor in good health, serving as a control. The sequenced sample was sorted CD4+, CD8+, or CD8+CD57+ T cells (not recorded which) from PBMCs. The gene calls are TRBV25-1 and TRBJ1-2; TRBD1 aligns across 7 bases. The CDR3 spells CASSTGALGYTF. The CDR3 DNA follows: TGTGCCAGCAGTACAGGGGCGTTGGGCTACACCTTC.